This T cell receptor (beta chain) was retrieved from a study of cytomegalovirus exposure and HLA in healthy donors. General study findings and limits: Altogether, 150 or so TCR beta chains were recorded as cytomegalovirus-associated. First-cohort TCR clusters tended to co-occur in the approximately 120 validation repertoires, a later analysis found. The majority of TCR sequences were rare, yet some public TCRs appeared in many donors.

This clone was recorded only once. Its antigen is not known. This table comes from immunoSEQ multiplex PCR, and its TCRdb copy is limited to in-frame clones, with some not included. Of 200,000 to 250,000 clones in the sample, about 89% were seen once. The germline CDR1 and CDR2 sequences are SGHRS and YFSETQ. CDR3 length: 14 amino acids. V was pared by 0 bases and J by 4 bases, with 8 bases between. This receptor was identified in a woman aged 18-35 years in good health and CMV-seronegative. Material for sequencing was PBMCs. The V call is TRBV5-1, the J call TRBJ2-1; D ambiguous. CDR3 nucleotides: TGCGCCAGCAGCTTGGGACTCGCATACAATGAGCAGTTCTTC. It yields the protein CASSLGLAYNEQFF.